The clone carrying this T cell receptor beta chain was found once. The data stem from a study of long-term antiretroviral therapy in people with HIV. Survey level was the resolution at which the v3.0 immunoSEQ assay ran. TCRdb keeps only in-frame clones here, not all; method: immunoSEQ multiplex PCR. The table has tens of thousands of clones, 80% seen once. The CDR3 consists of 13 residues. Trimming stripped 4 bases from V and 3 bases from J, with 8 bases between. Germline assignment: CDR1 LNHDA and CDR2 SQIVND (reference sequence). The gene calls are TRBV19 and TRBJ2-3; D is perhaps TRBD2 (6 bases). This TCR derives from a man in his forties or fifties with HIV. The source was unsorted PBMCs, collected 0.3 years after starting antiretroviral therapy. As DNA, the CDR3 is TGTGCCAGTAGTAGGGGGGATACAGATACGCAGTATTTT. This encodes CASSRGDTDTQYF.